The next 25 T cell receptor beta chains were all read from a single sample in a study of blood T cell repertoires in COVID-19. Data came from immunoSEQ multiplex PCR; TCRdb stores just in-frame clones and leaves some out. The sample contains around 150,000 clones, 60% to 80% of which appear only once. Specimen: peripheral blood. The receptors were sampled from a man aged 55 to 70 who had recovered from COVID-19.

The V call is TRBV27, the J call TRBJ2-1; TRBD2 agrees at 7 bases. J gave up 9 bases and V 5 bases, and 16 bases lay outside the gene matches. Germline lookup yields CDR1 MNHEY and CDR2 SMNVEV (reference sequence). The CDR3 totals 16 residues. CDR3 sequence (DNA): TGTGCCAGCAGTCCAACATTTGCGGGAGAAGGTGGTGAGCAGTTCTTC. Amino acid sequence: CASSPTFAGEGGEQFF.

The chain combines TRBV9 with TRBJ1-2; D might be TRBD1 (6 bases). Germline V CDR1 and CDR2: SGDLS, YYNGEE. V dropped 4 bases and J dropped 4 bases, with 17 bases sitting between them. CDR3 length: 15 amino acids. CDR3 DNA: TGTGCCAGCAGCAGATCGGACAGAATACTCTATGGCTACACCTTC. Its protein is CASSRSDRILYGYTF.

The chain uses TRBV19 and TRBJ2-1, with unresolved D. CDR1 is LNHDA and CDR2 is SQIVND in the germline V gene (reference sequence). This CDR3 region has 15 residues. Trimming shortened V by 0 bases and J by 1 base, and 7 bases separated the two germline ends. DNA for the CDR3: TGTGCCAGTAGTATAGAAGCCCAATCCTACAATGAGCAGTTCTTC. This translates into CASSIEAQSYNEQFF.

V usage is TRBV20-1 and J usage is TRBJ2-1; D is unresolved. The V end lost 7 bases, the J end lost 2 bases, and 6 bases lay between the germline ends. CDR1 is DFQATT and CDR2 is SNEGSKA in the germline V gene (reference sequence). CDR3 length: 11 amino acids. The CDR3 sequence is CSVEPYNEQFF. CDR3 in DNA: TGCAGTGTGGAGCCCTACAATGAGCAGTTCTTC.

The rearrangement links TRBV9 to TRBJ2-1; 10 positions agree with TRBD2. The trim removed 0 bases at V and 2 bases at J, leaving 2 bases unmatched. The V gene's germline CDR1 is SGDLS and CDR2 YYNGEE. This CDR3 has 16 residues. The CDR3 spells CASSVAAGGAYNEQFF. CDR3 in DNA: TGTGCCAGCAGCGTAGCAGCGGGGGGGGCCTACAATGAGCAGTTCTTC.

Comment on this clone: The same CDR3 can be traced to other DNA sequences in this sample. The chain carries TRBV5-1 and TRBJ2-3, with TRBD2 matching over 10 bases. The CDR3 consists of 16 residues. J was trimmed by 3 bases and V by 0 bases; bases with no gene match: 4. Per germline, CDR1 SGHRS and CDR2 YFSETQ. In nucleotides, the CDR3 is TGCGCCAGCAGCTTGGAGGCTAGCGGGAGTACAGATACGCAGTATTTT. This gives the protein CASSLEASGSTDTQYF.

A few counts support this clone. V gene TRBV20-1 combines with J gene TRBJ1-1, with a possible D match to TRBD1 (5 bases). CDR3 length: 11 residues. Germline CDR1 DFQATT, CDR2 SNEGSKA (reference sequence). The CDR3 DNA follows: TGCCACGGCAGGGCGAACACTGAAGCTTTCTTT. Translation gives CHGRANTEAFF.

This clone was recorded a few times. V usage is TRBV4-3 and J usage is TRBJ2-3; 13 bases are a match to TRBD2. The CDR3 has 19 residues. Germline trimming cut 1 base from V and 4 bases from J; bases unmatched to any gene: 11. Germline assignment: CDR1 LGHNA and CDR2 YSLEER. For the CDR3, the DNA is TGCGCCAGCAGCCAAGGAGGCACTAGCGGGGGGGCCTTTGCAGATACGCAGTATTTT. Its protein is CASSQGGTSGGAFADTQYF.

The chain joins TRBV5-5 to TRBJ2-1; 14 bases line up with TRBD2. With V trimmed by 1 base and J by 10 bases, 4 bases remained unmatched. The CDR3 is 15 amino acids. Germline values: CDR1 SGHKS, CDR2 YYEKEE (reference sequence). The CDR3 reads CASSLRLAGGGEQFF. The DNA of the CDR3 is TGTGCCAGCAGCTTGAGACTAGCGGGAGGGGGAGAGCAGTTCTTC.

This clone has only one observation. The chain is built from TRBV12-3 or TRBV12-4 and TRBJ1-3; D is undetermined. V lost 4 bases to trimming and J lost 3 bases, with 4 bases between them. CDR3 length equals 12 residues. The DNA for the CDR3 is TGTGCCAGCAGTTCCAATGGAAACACCATATATTTT. This translates into CASSSNGNTIYF.

V and J are TRBV6-5 and TRBJ2-1, with 8 bases aligning to TRBD2. V dropped 4 bases and J dropped 7; count of bases not matched to a gene: 9. The CDR3 sequence is 15 residues long. Looked up from germline, CDR1 is MNHEY and CDR2 is SVGAGI. The CDR3 DNA sequence: TGTGCCAGCAGTTTATCGGGGGGGGCAAGGAATGAGCAGTTCTTC. This translates into CASSLSGGARNEQFF.

The J gene is TRBJ2-7, the V gene TRBV9; perhaps TRBD2 as D (5 bases). V lost 0 bases, J lost 7 bases, and 11 bases lay in between. The CDR3 consists of 13 residues. From germline, CDR1 is SGDLS and CDR2 YYNGEE. In DNA form, the CDR3 reads TGTGCCAGCAGCGTAGAAGAGGGCCGGGAGCAGTACTTC. Translation: CASSVEEGREQYF.

The gene calls are TRBV6-5 and TRBJ2-7, with 7 bases that match TRBD1. The length of the CDR3 is 14 residues. Germline V gene sequence: CDR1 MNHEY, CDR2 SVGAGI. V lost 5 bases, J lost 0 bases, and 4 bases stayed unmatched. The CDR3 is CASSNNRGSYEQYF. The CDR3 bases are TGTGCCAGCAGTAACAACAGGGGCTCCTACGAGCAGTACTTC.

This sequence joins TRBV19 and TRBJ1-2; no clear D. The germline V and J ends were trimmed by 3 bases and 8 bases, with 10 bases remaining between them. This CDR3 has 12 residues. Germline assignment: CDR1 LNHDA and CDR2 SQIVND (reference sequence). CDR3 bases: TGTGCCAGTAGTATCCCCCGGTGGGGCTACACCTTC. Its protein product is CASSIPRWGYTF.

A few counts support this clone. V is TRBV19 and J is TRBJ2-1, with D perhaps TRBD1 (5 bases). The CDR3 sequence is 16 residues long. V was cut by 0 bases and J by 2 bases, with 11 bases left in between. Germline V gene sequence: CDR1 LNHDA, CDR2 SQIVND (reference sequence). The CDR3 sequence: CASSIDQGQPYNEQFF. The DNA for the CDR3 is TGTGCCAGTAGTATAGATCAAGGACAACCCTACAATGAGCAGTTCTTC.

This sequence joins TRBV2 and TRBJ2-1; tentatively, D is TRBD2 (5 bases). Germline V CDR1 and CDR2: SNHLY, FYNNEI. The germline V and J ends were trimmed by 2 bases and 5 bases, with 7 bases remaining between them. CDR3 length: 13 amino acids. Here the CDR3 reads CASSERGNNEQFF. The CDR3 nucleotides are TGTGCCAGCAGTGAACGGGGAAACAATGAGCAGTTCTTC.

This clone has just a few counts. This rearrangement joins TRBV28 to TRBJ1-2, with D possibly matching TRBD1 (6 bases). The V gene's germline CDR1 is MDHEN and CDR2 SYDVKM. V gave up 5 bases and J gave up 0 bases, with 16 bases separating them. The CDR3 covers 16 residues. Here the CDR3 DNA reads TGTGCCAGCAGTCCCGTGGGAGGGGGAGCTAACTATGGCTACACCTTC. Its protein is CASSPVGGGANYGYTF.

This clone was seen a handful of times. This rearrangement joins TRBV21-1 to TRBJ2-5; the table's D call TRBD1 went unverified against the DNA. TRBV21-1 is tagged as a pseudogene. The CDR3 length is 16 residues. CDR3 bases: TGTGCCAGCAGCAAAGGGAGCAAGGGGCAACAAGAGACCCAGTACTTC. Encoded protein: CASSKGSKGQQETQYF.

This chain links TRBV9 with TRBJ2-3; 10 bases map to TRBD2. Germline V lookup: CDR1 SGDLS, CDR2 YYNGEE. The ends lost 0 bases at V and 3 bases at J; junction bases unmatched: 7. The CDR3 contains 17 residues. Here the CDR3 DNA reads TGTGCCAGCAGCGTAGGCTCGCTAGCGGGAGTGACAGATACGCAGTATTTT. This encodes CASSVGSLAGVTDTQYF. Drawing the rest from reference TRBV9 and TRBJ2-3, the complete variable domain is DSGVTQTPKHLITATGQRVTLRCSPRSGDLSVYWYQQSLDQGLQFLIQYYNGEERAKGNILERFSAQQFPDLHSELNLSSLELGDSALYFCASSVGSLAGVTDTQYFGPGTRLTVL.

This sequence joins TRBV3-1 (or the pseudogene TRBV3-2) and TRBJ2-3; 9 nucleotides line up with TRBD2. Germline trimming cut 2 bases from V and 11 bases from J; bases unmatched to any gene: 8. The CDR3 covers 14 residues. CDR1 is LGHDT, CDR2 YNNKEL, per germline (reference sequence). CDR3 nucleotide sequence: TGTGCCAGCAGCCAAATAGCGGGGGCCGGGGGGCAGTATTTT. It encodes CASSQIAGAGGQYF.

In its sample, this clone was seen a few times. This chain joins TRBV24-1 and TRBJ2-1; no definite D call. The V gene's germline CDR1 is KGHDR and CDR2 SFDVKD. The CDR3 has 15 residues. V lost 2 bases, J lost 3 bases, and 10 bases lay in between. The CDR3 sequence: CATSDSYSLYNEQFF. DNA for the CDR3: TGTGCCACCAGTGATTCCTACAGTCTCTACAATGAGCAGTTCTTC.

The chain is built from TRBV15 and TRBJ1-1, with 9 bases matching TRBD1. This CDR3 spans 16 amino acids. Germline V gene sequence: CDR1 LNHNV, CDR2 YYDKDF (reference sequence). V lost 0 bases and J lost 5; bases outside the gene matches: 7. The CDR3: CATSRDKGTGWTEAFF. The CDR3, as DNA: TGTGCCACCAGCAGAGATAAGGGGACAGGGTGGACTGAAGCTTTCTTT.

This clone was recorded only once. V gene TRBV10-1 combines with J gene TRBJ1-3; D gene ambiguous. CDR1 is WNHNN, CDR2 SYGVQD, per germline (reference sequence). The CDR3 covers 15 residues. Between the trimmed V and J ends, which lost 0 bases and 8 bases, there was a span of 14 bases. CDR3: CASSESRASGHTIYF. The CDR3 DNA reads TGCGCCAGCAGTGAGTCGCGGGCTTCAGGACACACCATATATTTT.

The rearrangement links TRBV4-1 to TRBJ2-3; D perhaps matches TRBD2 (5 bases). V was trimmed by 1 base and J by 3 bases, leaving 17 bases between them. CDR3 length equals 17 residues. Per the germline V gene, CDR1 is MGHRA and CDR2 is YSYEKL. The CDR3 DNA reads TGCGCCAGCAGCCAAGTCCCTAGCATTTCCCTGACAGATACGCAGTATTTT. Its translation is CASSQVPSISLTDTQYF.

This clone showed up just once. The V gene is TRBV10-3, the J gene TRBJ2-2, with 13 bases matching TRBD2. Germline trimming cut 5 bases from V and 2 bases from J; bases unmatched to any gene: 2. The CDR3 is made up of 16 amino acids. Germline V lookup: CDR1 ENHRY, CDR2 SYGVKD. The CDR3 sequence is CAISWTSGGNTGELFF. CDR3 coding DNA: TGTGCCATCAGTTGGACTAGCGGGGGAAACACCGGGGAGCTGTTTTTT.